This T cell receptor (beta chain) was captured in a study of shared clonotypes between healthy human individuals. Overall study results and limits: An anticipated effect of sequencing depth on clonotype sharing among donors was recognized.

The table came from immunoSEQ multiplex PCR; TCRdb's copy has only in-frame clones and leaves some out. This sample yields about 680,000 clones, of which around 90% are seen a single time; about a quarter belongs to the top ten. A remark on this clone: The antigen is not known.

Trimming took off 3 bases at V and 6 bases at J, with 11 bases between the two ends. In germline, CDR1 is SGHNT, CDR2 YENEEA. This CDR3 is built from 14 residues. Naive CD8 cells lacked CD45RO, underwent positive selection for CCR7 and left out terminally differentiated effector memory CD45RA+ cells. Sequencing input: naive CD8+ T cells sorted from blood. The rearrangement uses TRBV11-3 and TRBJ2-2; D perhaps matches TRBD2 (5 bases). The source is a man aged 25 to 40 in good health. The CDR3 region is CASSFTGIPGELFF. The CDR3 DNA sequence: TGTGCCAGCAGCTTCACGGGGATTCCCGGGGAGCTGTTTTTT.